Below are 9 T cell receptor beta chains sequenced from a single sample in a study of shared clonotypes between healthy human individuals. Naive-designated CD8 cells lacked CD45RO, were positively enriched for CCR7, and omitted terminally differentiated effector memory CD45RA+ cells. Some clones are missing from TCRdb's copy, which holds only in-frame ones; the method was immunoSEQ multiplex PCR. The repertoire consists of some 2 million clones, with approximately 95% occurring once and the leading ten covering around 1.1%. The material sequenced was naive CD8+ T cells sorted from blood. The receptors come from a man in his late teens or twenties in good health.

The CDR3 reads CASSVAEGHSGYTF. Here the CDR3 DNA reads TGTGCCAGCAGCGTGGCGGAGGGACATAGCGGCTACACCTTC. This rearrangement joins TRBV9 to TRBJ1-2, with D perhaps matching TRBD1 (6 bases). The germline V and J ends were trimmed by 2 bases and 8 bases, with 16 bases remaining between them. The CDR3 sequence is 14 residues long. Per the germline V gene, CDR1 is SGDLS and CDR2 is YYNGEE.

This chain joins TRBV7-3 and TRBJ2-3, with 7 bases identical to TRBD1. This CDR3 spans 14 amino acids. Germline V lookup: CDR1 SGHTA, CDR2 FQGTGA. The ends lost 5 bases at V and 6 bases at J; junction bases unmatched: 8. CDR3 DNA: TGTGCCAGCAGCGCAGAGACAGGGTTGGATACGCAGTATTTT. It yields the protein CASSAETGLDTQYF.

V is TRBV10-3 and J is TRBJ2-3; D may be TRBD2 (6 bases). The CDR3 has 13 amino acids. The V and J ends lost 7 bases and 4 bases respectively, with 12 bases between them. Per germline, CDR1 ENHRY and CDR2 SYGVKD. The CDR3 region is CAINGEAPDTQYF. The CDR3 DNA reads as TGTGCCATCAATGGGGAGGCCCCAGATACGCAGTATTTT.

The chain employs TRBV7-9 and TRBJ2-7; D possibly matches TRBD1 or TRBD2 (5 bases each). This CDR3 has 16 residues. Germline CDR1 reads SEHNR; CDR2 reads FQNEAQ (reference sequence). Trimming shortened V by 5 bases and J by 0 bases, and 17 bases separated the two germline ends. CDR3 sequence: CASSPTGTESSYEQYF. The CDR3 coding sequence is TGTGCCAGCAGCCCGACCGGGACGGAGAGCTCCTACGAGCAGTACTTC.

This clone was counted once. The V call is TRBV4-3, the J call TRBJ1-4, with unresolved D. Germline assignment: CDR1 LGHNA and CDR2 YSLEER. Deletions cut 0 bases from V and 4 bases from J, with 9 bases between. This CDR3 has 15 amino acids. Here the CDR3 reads CASSQDMSLNEKLFF. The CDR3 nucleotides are TGCGCCAGCAGCCAAGATATGAGCCTTAATGAAAAACTGTTTTTT.

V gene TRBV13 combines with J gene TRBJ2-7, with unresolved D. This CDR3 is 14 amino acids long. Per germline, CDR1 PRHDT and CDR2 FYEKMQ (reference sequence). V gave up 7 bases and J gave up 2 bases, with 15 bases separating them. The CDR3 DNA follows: TGTGCCAGCACCCATGAATCGTTACCCTACGAGCAGTACTTC. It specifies CASTHESLPYEQYF.

This CDR3 reads CASSAPDSPLIYGYTF. In DNA form, the CDR3 reads TGTGCCAGCAGTGCCCCCGACAGTCCGCTTATCTATGGCTACACCTTC. This chain connects TRBV6-6 to TRBJ1-2; a weak D match, TRBD1 (5 bases). V lost 5 bases and J lost 4, with 20 bases in between. Germline loops: CDR1 MNHNY, CDR2 SVGAGI (reference sequence). CDR3 length: 16 amino acids.

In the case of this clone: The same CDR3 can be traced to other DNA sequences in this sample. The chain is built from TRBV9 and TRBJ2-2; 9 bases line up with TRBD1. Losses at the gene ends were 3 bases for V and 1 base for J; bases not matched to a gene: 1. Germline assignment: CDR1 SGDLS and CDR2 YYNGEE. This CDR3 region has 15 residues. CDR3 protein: CASSATGGNTGELFF. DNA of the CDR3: TGTGCCAGCAGCGCGACAGGGGGGAACACCGGGGAGCTGTTTTTT.

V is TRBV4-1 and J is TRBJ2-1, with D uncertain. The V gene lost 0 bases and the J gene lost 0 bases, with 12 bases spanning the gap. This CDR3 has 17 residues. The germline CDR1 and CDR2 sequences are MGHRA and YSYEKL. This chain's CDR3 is CASSQDLLQSSYNEQFF. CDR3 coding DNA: TGCGCCAGCAGCCAAGATTTGTTACAGAGCTCCTACAATGAGCAGTTCTTC.